This section outlines one T cell receptor (beta chain) sequence together with its context. Its antigen remains unidentified. The data are from a study of graft-versus-host responses after intestinal transplantation. The wider study: Multivisceral, liver-intestinal, or isolated intestinal transplants were received by the recipients. Each patient got anti-thymocyte globulin induction, then tacrolimus and steroids for around three years. Study outcomes and limitations: Allograft clonal ratios (graft-versus-host to host-versus-graft) were high in patients who had graft-donor T cell macrochimerism.

The repertoire was sequenced with immunoSEQ multiplex PCR; TCRdb's copy has only in-frame clones and lacks some. The sample has tens of thousands of clones, 90% seen once. Trimming removed 7 bases at V and 5 bases at J, with 17 bases between. The germline V gene encodes CDR1 SNHLY and CDR2 FYNNEI. This CDR3 comprises 14 residues. V and J are TRBV2 and TRBJ1-1; the D is unclear. This clonotype was obtained from a human donor who was the organ donor for an intestinal transplant. The sequencing used unstimulated CD8+ T cells sorted from spleen or lymph node cells, collected before transplant. CDR3 bases: TGTGCCAGCACCCCTGCCTGGACTATGACTGAAGCTTTCTTT. This sequence encodes CASTPAWTMTEAFF.